The clone carrying this TCR beta chain was seen only a few times. The target antigen is unknown. This table comes from immunoSEQ multiplex PCR, and its TCRdb copy is limited to in-frame clones, with some not included. The data show 15,000 to 20,000 clones, 84% seen once. V was pared by 3 bases and J by 0 bases, with 4 bases of the junction left unmatched. Germline V gene lookup returns CDR1 SQVTM and CDR2 ANQGSEA. The CDR3 totals 14 residues. This record belongs to a study of lymphopenia after photon versus proton radiotherapy. The study, taken as a whole, reports: Survival link was tested only in deceased patients; proton benefit remains a possibility. Oligoclonal CD8+ Temra expansion after nadir drove photon patients' diversity drop.

V usage is TRBV29-1 and J usage is TRBJ1-1, with 7 positions matching TRBD1. The sample here was peripheral blood, taken from a patient treated with photon-based radiotherapy. This receptor was identified in a woman in her fifties or sixties with pancreatic cancer. The CDR3 DNA follows: TGCAGCGTTGACCGGACAGGTTTGAACACTGAAGCTTTCTTT. Amino acid sequence: CSVDRTGLNTEAFF.